Presented here are 16 T cell receptor beta chains from one specimen sequenced in a study of T cell repertoires in cytomegalovirus infection (dated by TCRdb to the late 2010s). Sequencing used an Illumina HiSeq 1500. Starting from the raw public reads, TCRdb applied fastp trimming at Q25, assembled clones with MiXCR and retained in-frame beta chains. Every entry covers one CDR3 protein and lists the most common genes and DNA from its rows. The sample has nearly 650,000 distinct CDR3 sequences on record, approximately 24% of them singletons. Approximately 8.2% of the sample rests with the top ten. The sample consisted of CD8+ T cells from PBMCs. Every receptor here comes from a human donor in good health (CMV status not recorded). Some clones in this sample may be carry-over from other donors' samples.

This clonotype was seen at least ten times. The chain combines TRBV5-6 with TRBJ2-7; 7 bases match TRBD1. Germline-derived CDR1 and CDR2 are SGHDT and YYEEEE. The CDR3 is made up of 14 amino acids. Trimming cost V 4 bases and J 4 bases; bases outside gene matches: 8. The CDR3 loop reads CASSPWGQNYEQYV. The CDR3 DNA sequence: TGTGCCAGCAGCCCCTGGGGACAGAATTACGAGCAGTACGTC.

This clonotype was counted only a few times. The V gene is TRBV19, the J gene TRBJ2-1; the D gene is possibly TRBD2 (6 bases). Trimming took off 6 bases at V and 3 bases at J, with 15 bases between the two ends. There are 15 residues in the CDR3. Germline assignment: CDR1 LNHDA and CDR2 SQIVND (reference sequence). The CDR3 region is CASSFRDSLYNEQFF. The CDR3 DNA reads TGTGCCAGTAGCTTCCGGGACTCCCTCTACAATGAGCAGTTCTTC.

This clonotype was detected a few times. The chain is built from TRBV20-1 and TRBJ2-1; maybe TRBD2 (7 bases). The CDR3 has 16 amino acids. With 5 bases removed from V and 0 bases from J, the gap between germline ends came to 17 bases. Looked up from germline, CDR1 is DFQATT and CDR2 is SNEGSKA (reference sequence). DNA of the CDR3: TGCAGTGCTGCTAGGGGGGGGGAGGGCTCCTACAATGAGCAGTTCTTC. It is translated as CSAARGGEGSYNEQFF.

The V gene is TRBV2, the J gene TRBJ2-2; 9 nucleotides agree with TRBD2. CDR3 size: 14 residues. Germline CDR1 reads SNHLY; CDR2 reads FYNNEI. After removal of 10 bases from V and 3 bases from J, the junction contained 6 bases not matched to a gene. The CDR3 protein is CAIVAGEYTGELFF. The CDR3 nucleotides are TGTGCCATCGTAGCGGGGGAGTACACCGGGGAGCTGTTTTTT.

A few counts support this clonotype. The chain combines TRBV3-1 with TRBJ1-2; D may be TRBD1 (6 bases). In germline, CDR1 is LGHDT, CDR2 YNNKEL (reference sequence). This CDR3 contains 14 residues. Trimming pared 1 base from V and 6 bases from J, leaving 12 bases between. The chain's CDR3 is CASSQGGGADGYTF. The DNA for the CDR3 is TGTGCCAGCAGCCAAGGCGGGGGCGCGGATGGCTACACCTTC.

This clonotype appeared once. V is TRBV20-1 and J is TRBJ2-4; the D is unclear. CDR3 length: 14 amino acids. Germline V CDR1 and CDR2: DFQATT, SNEGSKA (reference sequence). Trimming took 2 bases from V and 0 from J, leaving 8 bases between them. In DNA form, the CDR3 reads TGCAGTGCTAGAACAGAGCTAGCCAAAAACATTCAGTACTTC. This translates into CSARTELAKNIQYF.

The genes are TRBV5-1 and TRBJ1-2; D remains unclear. This CDR3 is 12 amino acids long. V dropped 1 base and J dropped 7 bases, with 8 bases sitting between them. Germline V lookup: CDR1 SGHRS, CDR2 YFSETQ. The CDR3 spells CASSLKEGGYTF. CDR3 in DNA: TGCGCCAGCAGCTTGAAAGAGGGTGGCTACACCTTC.

This clonotype showed up many times. The chain has TRBV5-1 and TRBJ2-1; tentatively, D is TRBD2 (6 bases). Germline V CDR1 and CDR2: SGHRS, YFSETQ. The CDR3 totals 15 residues. Trimming took off 4 bases at V and 4 bases at J, with 15 bases between the two ends. The CDR3 is CASSHDPGVYNEQFF. The CDR3 DNA is TGCGCCAGCAGCCACGATCCGGGGGTATACAATGAGCAGTTCTTC. Supplemented by reference TRBV5-1 and TRBJ2-1, the full variable domain reads KAGVTQTPRYLIKTRGQQVTLSCSPISGHRSVSWYQQTPGQGLQFLFEYFSETQRNKGNFPGRFSGRQFSNSRSEMNVSTLELGDSALYLCASSHDPGVYNEQFFGPGTRLTVL.

In this sample, this clonotype turned up many times. The V call is TRBV7-2, the J call TRBJ2-3; D remains unclear. The CDR3 extends over 15 amino acids. Germline CDR1 is SGHTA and CDR2 is FQGNSA. V lost 2 bases, J lost 2 bases, and 11 bases lay in between. The CDR3 sequence is CASSLLQFTTDTQYF. As DNA, the CDR3 is TGTGCCAGCAGCTTATTACAATTTACCACAGATACGCAGTATTTT.

This clonotype was counted many times. The chain couples TRBV10-3 to TRBJ2-5; the D call may be TRBD1 or TRBD2 (6 bases each). Germline values: CDR1 ENHRY, CDR2 SYGVKD. This CDR3 has 13 residues. V shed 10 bases and J shed 5 bases, with 17 bases lying between them. CDR3 residues: CANGGPRIETQYF. CDR3 coding DNA: TGTGCCAACGGGGGCCCCCGGATCGAGACCCAGTACTTC.

V gene TRBV10-3 combines with J gene TRBJ2-1, with D tentatively TRBD2 (6 bases). Germline V gene sequence: CDR1 ENHRY, CDR2 SYGVKD. V dropped 5 bases and J dropped 4 bases, with 12 bases sitting between them. The CDR3 length is 14 residues. The CDR3 DNA reads TGTGCCATCAGTTCGCCGGCGGGGTACAATGAGCAGTTCTTC. Amino acids: CAISSPAGYNEQFF.

This clonotype came up a few times. This rearrangement joins TRBV6-5 to TRBJ2-3, with 8 bases lining up with TRBD2. This CDR3 spans 17 amino acids. Trimming at V came to 0 bases and at J to 0 bases, leaving 5 bases not matched to a gene. Germline lookup yields CDR1 MNHEY and CDR2 SVGAGI. The CDR3 bases are TGTGCCAGCAGTTACTCGGGAGCGGGGGTGAGCACAGATACGCAGTATTTT. Amino acid sequence: CASSYSGAGVSTDTQYF.

This clonotype has just a few counts. The chain has TRBV11-3 and TRBJ2-1; possible D gene TRBD1, 6 bases. The V gene's germline CDR1 is SGHNT and CDR2 YENEEA. The CDR3 runs 13 residues. V lost 4 bases, J lost 8 bases, and 12 bases lay in between. The CDR3 protein is CASSSYRADEQFF. The CDR3 DNA follows: TGTGCCAGCAGCTCGTACAGGGCCGATGAGCAGTTCTTC.

In this sample, this clonotype turned up many times. The chain carries TRBV7-9 and TRBJ2-1, with TRBD2 matching over 9 bases. CDR3 length: 15 amino acids. The germline V gene encodes CDR1 SEHNR and CDR2 FQNEAQ (reference sequence). V shed 3 bases and J 2 bases; nucleotides not matched to a gene: 2. CDR3 amino acids: CASSLGGGAYNEQFF. As DNA, the CDR3 is TGTGCCAGCAGCTTGGGCGGGGGGGCCTACAATGAGCAGTTCTTC.

This clonotype was recorded a few times. The rearrangement joins TRBV20-1 to TRBJ1-1; no clear D. The CDR3 totals 13 residues. The germline gives CDR1 DFQATT, CDR2 SNEGSKA (reference sequence). With 0 bases removed from V and 3 bases from J, the gap between germline ends came to 8 bases. In nucleotides, the CDR3 is TGCAGTGCTAGAGAAGCAGGATACACTGAAGCTTTCTTT. As protein: CSAREAGYTEAFF.

This sequence joins TRBV6-6 and TRBJ1-2; D uncertain. Germline CDR1 reads MNHNY; CDR2 reads SVGAGI (reference sequence). V gave up 4 bases and J gave up 4 bases, with 16 bases separating them. The CDR3 extends over 15 amino acids. The CDR3 nucleotides are TGTGCCAGCAGTTCCTCCACCGACTGGGCCTATGGCTACACCTTC. Residues: CASSSSTDWAYGYTF.